This record covers a single T cell receptor (beta chain). Trimming cost V 5 bases and J 7 bases; bases outside gene matches: 3. The CDR3 extends over 13 amino acids. CDR1 and CDR2 (germline): SEHNR, FQNEAQ (reference sequence). A single record per CDR3 protein comes from TCRdb applying MiXCR to the 5' RACE reads. The table lists around 57,000 distinct CDR3 sequences, 25% to 30% of them singletons, with around 3.1% in the top ten. The sequencing input was tumor-infiltrating memory CD4+ T cells sorted from the breast tumor. Subset in this sample: memory CD4+ T cells, CD4+CD45RO+CD25-. The clonotype was recovered from a female donor with breast cancer. The chain joins TRBV7-9 to TRBJ1-3; 9 bases line up with TRBD1. The CDR3 spells CASSTGGLNTIYF. Written as DNA, the CDR3 is TGTGCCAGCAGCACAGGGGGCCTGAACACCATATATTTT.